The clone carrying this T cell receptor (beta chain) was seen a few times. Together with a sample-barcoded 5' primer, a J-beta primer mix was included in a second PCR lasting about 6 to 12 cycles. TCRdb re-derived calls from the 5' RACE reads in MiXCR, one entry per CDR3 protein. The data show under 950,000 distinct CDR3 sequences, about 20% seen once. V lost 4 bases and J 4 bases, leaving 8 bases between the germline ends. Germline CDR1 and CDR2: SGHRS and YFSETQ. The CDR3 spans 12 residues. This sample is drawn from a study of blood T cells in healthy people across ages. Sequencing was performed on blood. The TCR comes from a man in his 70s in good health. The chain has TRBV5-1 and TRBJ1-2; D uncertain. This CDR3 is CASSQDAYGYTF. The CDR3 coding sequence is TGCGCCAGCAGCCAAGACGCCTATGGCTACACCTTC. Using reference TRBV5-1 and TRBJ1-2 for the parts outside the CDR3, the full variable domain is KAGVTQTPRYLIKTRGQQVTLSCSPISGHRSVSWYQQTPGQGLQFLFEYFSETQRNKGNFPGRFSGRQFSNSRSEMNVSTLELGDSALYLCASSQDAYGYTFGSGTRLTVV.